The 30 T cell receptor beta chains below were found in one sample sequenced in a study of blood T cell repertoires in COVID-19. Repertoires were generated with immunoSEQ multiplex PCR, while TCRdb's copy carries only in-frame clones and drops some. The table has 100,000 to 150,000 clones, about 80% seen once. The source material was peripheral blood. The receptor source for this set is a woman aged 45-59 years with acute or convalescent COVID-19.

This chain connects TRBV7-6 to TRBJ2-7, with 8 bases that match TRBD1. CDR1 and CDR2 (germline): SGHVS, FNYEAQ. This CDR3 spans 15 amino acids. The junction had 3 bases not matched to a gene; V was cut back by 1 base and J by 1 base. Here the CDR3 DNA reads TGTGCCAGCAGCTTAGGGGGGACAGGTTCCTACGAGCAGTACTTC. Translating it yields CASSLGGTGSYEQYF.

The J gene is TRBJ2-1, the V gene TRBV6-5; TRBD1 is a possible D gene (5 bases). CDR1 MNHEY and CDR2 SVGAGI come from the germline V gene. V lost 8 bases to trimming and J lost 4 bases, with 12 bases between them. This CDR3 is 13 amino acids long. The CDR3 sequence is CASRLGRYNEQFF. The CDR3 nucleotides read TGTGCCAGCCGTCTGGGGCGTTACAATGAGCAGTTCTTC.

In DNA, the CDR3 is TGCAGTGCTAGGGGGGGAGAGACCCAGTACTTC. It is translated as CSARGGETQYF. The V and J genes are TRBV20-1 and TRBJ2-5, with D perhaps matching TRBD2 (6 bases). The CDR3 runs 11 residues. Germline loops: CDR1 DFQATT, CDR2 SNEGSKA (reference sequence). V lost 3 bases, J lost 4 bases, and 6 bases lay in between.

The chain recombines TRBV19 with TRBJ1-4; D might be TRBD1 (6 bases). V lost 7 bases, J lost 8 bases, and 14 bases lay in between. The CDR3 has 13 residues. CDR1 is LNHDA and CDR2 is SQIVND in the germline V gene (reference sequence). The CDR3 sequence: CASNRGTREKLFF. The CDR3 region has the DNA TGTGCCAGTAATAGGGGGACACGGGAAAAACTGTTTTTT.

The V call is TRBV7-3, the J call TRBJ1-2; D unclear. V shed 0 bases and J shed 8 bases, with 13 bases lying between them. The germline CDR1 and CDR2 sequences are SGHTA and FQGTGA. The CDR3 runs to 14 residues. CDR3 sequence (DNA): TGTGCCAGCAGCTTAACACCCAACCTGGAGGGCTACACCTTC. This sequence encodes CASSLTPNLEGYTF.

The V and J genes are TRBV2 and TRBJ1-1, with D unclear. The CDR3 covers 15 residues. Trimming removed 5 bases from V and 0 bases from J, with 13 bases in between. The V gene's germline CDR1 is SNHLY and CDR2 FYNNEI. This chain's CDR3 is CASSSHPGMNTEAFF. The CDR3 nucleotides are TGTGCCAGCAGTTCCCACCCGGGAATGAACACTGAAGCTTTCTTT. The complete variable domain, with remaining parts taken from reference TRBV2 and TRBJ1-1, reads EPEVTQTPSHQVTQMGQEVILRCVPISNHLYFYWYRQILGQKVEFLVSFYNNEISEKSEIFDDQFSVERPDGSNFTLKIRSTKLEDSAMYFCASSSHPGMNTEAFFGQGTRLTVV.

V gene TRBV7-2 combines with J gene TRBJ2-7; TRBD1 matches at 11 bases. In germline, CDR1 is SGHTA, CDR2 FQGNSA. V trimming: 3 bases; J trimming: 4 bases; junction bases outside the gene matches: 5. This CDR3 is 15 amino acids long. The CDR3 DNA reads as TGTGCCAGCAGCTTGAATCGGGACAGGGGGTACGAGCAGTACTTC. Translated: CASSLNRDRGYEQYF.

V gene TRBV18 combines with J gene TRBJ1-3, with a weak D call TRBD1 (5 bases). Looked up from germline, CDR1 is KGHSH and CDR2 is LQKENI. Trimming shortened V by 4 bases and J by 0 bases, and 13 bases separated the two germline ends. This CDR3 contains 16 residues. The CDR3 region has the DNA TGTGCCAGCTCACTAAAACAGGCAGTCTCTGGAAACACCATATATTTT. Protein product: CASSLKQAVSGNTIYF.

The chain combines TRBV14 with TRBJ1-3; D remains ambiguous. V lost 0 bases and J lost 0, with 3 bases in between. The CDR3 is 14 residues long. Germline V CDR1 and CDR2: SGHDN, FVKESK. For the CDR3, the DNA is TGTGCCAGCAGCCAAGACCTCTCTGGAAACACCATATATTTT. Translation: CASSQDLSGNTIYF.

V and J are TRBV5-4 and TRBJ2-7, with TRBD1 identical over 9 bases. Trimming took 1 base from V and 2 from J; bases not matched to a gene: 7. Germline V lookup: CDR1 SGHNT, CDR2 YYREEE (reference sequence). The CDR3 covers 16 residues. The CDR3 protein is CASSLPGGTGTYEQYF. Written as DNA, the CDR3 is TGTGCCAGCAGCTTGCCTGGGGGGACAGGGACCTACGAGCAGTACTTC.

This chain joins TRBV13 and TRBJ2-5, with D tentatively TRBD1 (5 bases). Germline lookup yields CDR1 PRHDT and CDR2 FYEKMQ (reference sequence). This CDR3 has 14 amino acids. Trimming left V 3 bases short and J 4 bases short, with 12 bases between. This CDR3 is CASSFQGGSETQYF. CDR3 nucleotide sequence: TGTGCCAGCAGCTTCCAGGGTGGGTCAGAGACCCAGTACTTC.

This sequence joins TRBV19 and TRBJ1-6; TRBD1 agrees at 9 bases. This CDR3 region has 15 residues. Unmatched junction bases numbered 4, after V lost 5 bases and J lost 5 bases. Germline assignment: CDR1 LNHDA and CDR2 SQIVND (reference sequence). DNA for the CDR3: TGTGCCAGTAGTTCGGGGACAGGGCATAATTCACCCCTCCACTTT. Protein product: CASSSGTGHNSPLHF.

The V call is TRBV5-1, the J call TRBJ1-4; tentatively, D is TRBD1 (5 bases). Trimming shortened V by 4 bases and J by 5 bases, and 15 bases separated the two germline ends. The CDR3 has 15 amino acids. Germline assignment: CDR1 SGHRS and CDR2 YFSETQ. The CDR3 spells CASSVNTGANEKLFF. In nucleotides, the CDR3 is TGCGCCAGCAGCGTAAACACAGGAGCGAATGAAAAACTGTTTTTT.

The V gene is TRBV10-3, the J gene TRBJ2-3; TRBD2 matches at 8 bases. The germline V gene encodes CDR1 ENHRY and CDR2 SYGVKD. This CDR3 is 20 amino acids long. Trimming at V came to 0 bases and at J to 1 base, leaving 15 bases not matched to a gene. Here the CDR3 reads CAISESIGSIAGRGTDTQYF. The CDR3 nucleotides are TGTGCCATCAGTGAGTCGATCGGAAGCATAGCGGGGAGGGGCACAGATACGCAGTATTTT.

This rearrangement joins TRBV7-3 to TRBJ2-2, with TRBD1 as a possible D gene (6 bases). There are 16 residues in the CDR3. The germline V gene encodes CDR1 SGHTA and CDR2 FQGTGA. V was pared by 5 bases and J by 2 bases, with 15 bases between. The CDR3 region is CASSHTGTRNTGELFF. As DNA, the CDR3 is TGTGCCAGCAGCCACACCGGGACAAGAAACACCGGGGAGCTGTTTTTT.

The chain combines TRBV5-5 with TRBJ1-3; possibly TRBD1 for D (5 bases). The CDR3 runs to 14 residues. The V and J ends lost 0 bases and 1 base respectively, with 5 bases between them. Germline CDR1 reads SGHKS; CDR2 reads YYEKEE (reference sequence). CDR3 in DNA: TGTGCCAGCAGCTTGGCAGGGTCTGGAAACACCATATATTTT. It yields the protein CASSLAGSGNTIYF.

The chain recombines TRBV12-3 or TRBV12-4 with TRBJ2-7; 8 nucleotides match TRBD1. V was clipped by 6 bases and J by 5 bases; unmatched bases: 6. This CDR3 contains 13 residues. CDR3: CASSPDRGDEQYF. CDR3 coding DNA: TGTGCCAGCAGCCCAGACAGGGGCGACGAGCAGTACTTC.

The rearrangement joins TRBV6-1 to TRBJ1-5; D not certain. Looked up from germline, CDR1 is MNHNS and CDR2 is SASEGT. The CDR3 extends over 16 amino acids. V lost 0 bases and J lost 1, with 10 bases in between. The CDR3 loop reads CASSEARGMSNQPQHF. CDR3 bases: TGTGCCAGCAGTGAAGCGCGAGGGATGAGCAATCAGCCCCAGCATTTT.

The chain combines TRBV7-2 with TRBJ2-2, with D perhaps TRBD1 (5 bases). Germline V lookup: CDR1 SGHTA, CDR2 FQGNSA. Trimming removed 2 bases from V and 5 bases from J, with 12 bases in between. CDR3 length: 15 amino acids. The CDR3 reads CASSLYGAWTGELFF. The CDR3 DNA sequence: TGTGCCAGCAGCTTATATGGGGCTTGGACCGGGGAGCTGTTTTTT.

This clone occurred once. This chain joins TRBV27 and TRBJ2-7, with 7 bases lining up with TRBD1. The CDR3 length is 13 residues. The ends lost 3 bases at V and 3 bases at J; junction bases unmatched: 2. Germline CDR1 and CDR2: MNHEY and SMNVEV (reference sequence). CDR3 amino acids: CASSLGQSYEQYF. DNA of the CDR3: TGTGCCAGCAGTTTGGGACAGAGCTACGAGCAGTACTTC.

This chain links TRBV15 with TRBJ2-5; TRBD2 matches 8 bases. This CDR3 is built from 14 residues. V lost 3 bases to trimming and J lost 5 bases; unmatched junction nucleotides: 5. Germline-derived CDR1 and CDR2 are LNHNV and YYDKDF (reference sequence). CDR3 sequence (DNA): TGTGCCACCAGCAGTCGGGGGGGCGGCGAGACCCAGTACTTC. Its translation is CATSSRGGGETQYF.

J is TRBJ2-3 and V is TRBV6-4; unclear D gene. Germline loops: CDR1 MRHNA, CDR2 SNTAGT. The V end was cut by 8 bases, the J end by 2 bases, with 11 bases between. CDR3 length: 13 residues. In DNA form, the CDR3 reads TGTGCCAGCTCCCGAGACACCACAGATACGCAGTATTTT. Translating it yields CASSRDTTDTQYF.

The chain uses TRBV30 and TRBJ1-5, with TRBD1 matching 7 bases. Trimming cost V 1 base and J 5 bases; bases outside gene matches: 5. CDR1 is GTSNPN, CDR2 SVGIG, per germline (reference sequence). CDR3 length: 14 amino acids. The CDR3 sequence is CAWSGGGGDQPQHF. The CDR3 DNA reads TGTGCCTGGAGTGGAGGAGGGGGCGATCAGCCCCAGCATTTT.

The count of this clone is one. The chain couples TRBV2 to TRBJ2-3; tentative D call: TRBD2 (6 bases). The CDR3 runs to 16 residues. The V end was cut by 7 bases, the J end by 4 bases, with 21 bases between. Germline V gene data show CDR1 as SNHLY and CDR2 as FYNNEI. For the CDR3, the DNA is TGTGCCAGCACGAGCGGGCTAACGAGGACGGCAGATACGCAGTATTTT. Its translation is CASTSGLTRTADTQYF.

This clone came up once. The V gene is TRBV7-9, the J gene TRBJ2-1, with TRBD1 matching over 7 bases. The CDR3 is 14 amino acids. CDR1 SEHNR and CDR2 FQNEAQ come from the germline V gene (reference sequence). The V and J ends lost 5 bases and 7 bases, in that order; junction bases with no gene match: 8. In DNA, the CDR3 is TGTGCCAGCAGCCACCGACAGGGCTTAAATGAGCAGTTCTTC. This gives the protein CASSHRQGLNEQFF.

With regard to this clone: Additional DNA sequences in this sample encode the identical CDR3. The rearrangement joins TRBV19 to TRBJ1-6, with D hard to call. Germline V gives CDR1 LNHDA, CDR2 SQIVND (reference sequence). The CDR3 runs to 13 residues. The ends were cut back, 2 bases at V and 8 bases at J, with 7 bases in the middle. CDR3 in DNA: TGTGCCAGTAGTATAAGCGGGGATTCACCCCTCCACTTT. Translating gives CASSISGDSPLHF.

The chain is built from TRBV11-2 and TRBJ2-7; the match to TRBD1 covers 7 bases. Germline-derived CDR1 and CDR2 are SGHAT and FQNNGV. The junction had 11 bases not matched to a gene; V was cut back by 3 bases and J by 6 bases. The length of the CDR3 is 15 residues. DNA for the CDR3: TGTGCCAGCAGCTTGTCCTCGACAGGGTTGTCCGAGCAGTACTTC. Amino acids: CASSLSSTGLSEQYF.

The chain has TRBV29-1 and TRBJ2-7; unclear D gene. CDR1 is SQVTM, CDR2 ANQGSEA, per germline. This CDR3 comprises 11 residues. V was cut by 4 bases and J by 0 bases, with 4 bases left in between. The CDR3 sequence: CSVASSYEQYF. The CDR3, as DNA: TGCAGCGTTGCTAGCTCCTACGAGCAGTACTTC.

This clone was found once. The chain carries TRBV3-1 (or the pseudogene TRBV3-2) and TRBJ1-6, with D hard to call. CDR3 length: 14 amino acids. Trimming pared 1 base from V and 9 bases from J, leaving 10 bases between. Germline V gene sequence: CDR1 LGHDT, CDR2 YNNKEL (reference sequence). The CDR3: CASSQGERSSPLHF. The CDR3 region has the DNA TGTGCCAGCAGCCAAGGGGAGAGGTCTTCACCCCTCCACTTT.

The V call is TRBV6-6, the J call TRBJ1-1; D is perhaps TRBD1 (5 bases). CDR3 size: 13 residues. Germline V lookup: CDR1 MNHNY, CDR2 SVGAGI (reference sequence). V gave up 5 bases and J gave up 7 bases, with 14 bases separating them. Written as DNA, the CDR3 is TGTGCCAGCAGTATACAGGCAGGGATTGAAGCTTTCTTT. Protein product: CASSIQAGIEAFF.